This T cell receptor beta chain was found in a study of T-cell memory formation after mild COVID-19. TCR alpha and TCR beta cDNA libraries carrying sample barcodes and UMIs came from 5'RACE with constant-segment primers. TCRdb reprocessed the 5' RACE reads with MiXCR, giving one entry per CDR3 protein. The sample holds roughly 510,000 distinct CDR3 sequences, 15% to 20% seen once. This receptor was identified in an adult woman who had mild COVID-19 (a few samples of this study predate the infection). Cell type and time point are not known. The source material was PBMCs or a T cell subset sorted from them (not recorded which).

The CDR3 protein is CASSPYGEGILNIQYF. The CDR3 DNA follows: TGTGCCAGCTCACCTTACGGCGAGGGGATTTTAAACATTCAGTACTTC. The V gene is TRBV18, the J gene TRBJ2-4; D possibly uses TRBD1 or TRBD2 (5 bases each). The CDR3 totals 16 residues. Germline V gene sequence: CDR1 KGHSH, CDR2 LQKENI. V was trimmed by 3 bases and J by 6 bases, leaving 18 bases between them.